The clone carrying this T cell receptor beta chain has a count of ten or more. Antigen: not known. The CDR3 is 13 residues long. Trimming at V came to 5 bases and at J to 6 bases, leaving 6 bases not matched to a gene. Germline assignment: CDR1 MNHEY and CDR2 SMNVEV (reference sequence). Patients were diagnosed from clinical symptoms, serum thyroxine, TRAb, thyroid ultrasound and orbital computed tomography. This entry comes from a study of Graves' ophthalmopathy and Graves' hyperthyroidism. RNA transcripts provided the template for amplifying TCR beta CDR3 regions. In the first round, RT-PCR was carried out with HTBI primers, and a multiplex PCR formed the second round. MiXCR, run by TCRdb on the multiplex PCR reads, gives a single entry per CDR3 protein. The profile covers 200,000 to 250,000 distinct CDR3 sequences, with 20% to 25% appearing a single time and roughly 40% taken by the ten largest.

The study's findings and limits: Most thyroid-expanded clonotypes exceeding 0.001 frequency were also found in blood. Ophthalmopathy progression was predicted with around 71% sensitivity and about 72% specificity.

Sequencing used peripheral blood. This clonotype was sampled from a woman aged 50 to 60 with Graves' ophthalmopathy. The rearrangement uses TRBV27 and TRBJ1-2, with 7 bases that match TRBD1. CDR3 nucleotides: TGTGCCAGCAGTCACGACAGGGCGAATGGCTACACCTTC. This gives the protein CASSHDRANGYTF.